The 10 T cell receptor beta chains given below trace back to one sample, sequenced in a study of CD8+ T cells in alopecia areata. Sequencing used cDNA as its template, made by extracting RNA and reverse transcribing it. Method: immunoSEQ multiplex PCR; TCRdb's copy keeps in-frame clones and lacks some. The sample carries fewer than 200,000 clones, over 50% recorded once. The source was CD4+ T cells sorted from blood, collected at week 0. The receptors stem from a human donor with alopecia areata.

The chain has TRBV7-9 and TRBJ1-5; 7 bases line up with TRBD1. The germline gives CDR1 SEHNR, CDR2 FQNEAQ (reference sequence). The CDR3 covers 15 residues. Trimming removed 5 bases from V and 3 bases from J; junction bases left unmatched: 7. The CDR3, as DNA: TGTGCCAGCAGCCCCGGGACAGACTTCAATCAGCCCCAGCATTTT. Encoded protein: CASSPGTDFNQPQHF.

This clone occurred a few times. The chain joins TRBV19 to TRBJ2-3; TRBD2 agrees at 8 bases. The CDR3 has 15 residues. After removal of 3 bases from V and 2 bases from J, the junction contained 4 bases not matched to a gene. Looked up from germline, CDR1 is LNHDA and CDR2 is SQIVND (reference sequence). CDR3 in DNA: TGTGCCAGTAGTATGAGCGGGGGCATCACAGATACGCAGTATTTT. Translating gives CASSMSGGITDTQYF.

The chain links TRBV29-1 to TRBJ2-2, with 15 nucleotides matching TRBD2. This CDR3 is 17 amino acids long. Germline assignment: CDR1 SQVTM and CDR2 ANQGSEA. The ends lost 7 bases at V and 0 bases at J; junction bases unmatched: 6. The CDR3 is CSAGTSGGYSNTGELFF. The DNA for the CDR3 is TGCAGCGCCGGGACTAGCGGGGGGTACTCGAACACCGGGGAGCTGTTTTTT.

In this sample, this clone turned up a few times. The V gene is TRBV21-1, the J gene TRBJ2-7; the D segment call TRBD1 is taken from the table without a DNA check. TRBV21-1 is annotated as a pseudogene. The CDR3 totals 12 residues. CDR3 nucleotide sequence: TGTGCCAGTGAGACGACAGGGCACGAGCAGTACTTC. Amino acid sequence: CASETTGHEQYF.

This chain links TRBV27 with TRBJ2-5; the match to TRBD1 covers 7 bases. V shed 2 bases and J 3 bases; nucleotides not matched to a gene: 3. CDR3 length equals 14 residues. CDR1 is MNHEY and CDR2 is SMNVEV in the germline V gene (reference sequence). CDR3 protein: CASSLAGTEETQYF. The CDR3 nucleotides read TGTGCCAGCAGTTTAGCCGGGACAGAAGAGACCCAGTACTTC.

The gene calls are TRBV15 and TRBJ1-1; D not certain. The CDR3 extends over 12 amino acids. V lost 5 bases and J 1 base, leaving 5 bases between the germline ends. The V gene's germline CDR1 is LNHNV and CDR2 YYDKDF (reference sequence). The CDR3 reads CATSQANTEAFF. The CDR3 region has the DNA TGTGCCACCAGCCAGGCGAACACTGAAGCTTTCTTT.

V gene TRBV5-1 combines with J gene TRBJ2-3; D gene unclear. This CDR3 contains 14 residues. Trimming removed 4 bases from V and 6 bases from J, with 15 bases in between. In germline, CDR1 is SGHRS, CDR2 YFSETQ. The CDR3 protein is CASSGIDALDTQYF. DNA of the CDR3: TGCGCCAGCAGCGGTATTGACGCCCTCGATACGCAGTATTTT.

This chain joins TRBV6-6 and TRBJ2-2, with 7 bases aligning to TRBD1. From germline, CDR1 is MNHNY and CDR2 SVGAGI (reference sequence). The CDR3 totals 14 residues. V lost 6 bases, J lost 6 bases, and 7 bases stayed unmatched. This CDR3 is CASRQLQGAGELFF. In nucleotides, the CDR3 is TGTGCCAGCAGACAACTCCAGGGGGCCGGGGAGCTGTTTTTT.

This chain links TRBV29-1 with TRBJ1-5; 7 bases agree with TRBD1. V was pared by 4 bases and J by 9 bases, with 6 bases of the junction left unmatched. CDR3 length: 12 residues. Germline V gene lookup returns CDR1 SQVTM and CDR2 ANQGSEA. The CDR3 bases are TGCAGCGTTGTAGACAGGGATGGGCCCCAGCATTTT. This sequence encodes CSVVDRDGPQHF. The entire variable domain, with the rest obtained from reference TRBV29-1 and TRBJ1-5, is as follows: SAVISQKPSRDICQRGTSLTIQCQVDSQVTMMFWYRQQPGQSLTLIATANQGSEATYESGFVIDKFPISRPNLTFSTLTVSNMSPEDSSIYLCSVVDRDGPQHFGDGTRLSIL.

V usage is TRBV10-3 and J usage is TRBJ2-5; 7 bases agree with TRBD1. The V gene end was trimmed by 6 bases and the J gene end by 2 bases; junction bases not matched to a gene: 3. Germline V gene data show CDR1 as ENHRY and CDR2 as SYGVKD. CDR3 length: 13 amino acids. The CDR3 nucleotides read TGTGCCATCAGGAGGACAGGACAAGAGACCCAGTACTTC. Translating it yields CAIRRTGQETQYF.